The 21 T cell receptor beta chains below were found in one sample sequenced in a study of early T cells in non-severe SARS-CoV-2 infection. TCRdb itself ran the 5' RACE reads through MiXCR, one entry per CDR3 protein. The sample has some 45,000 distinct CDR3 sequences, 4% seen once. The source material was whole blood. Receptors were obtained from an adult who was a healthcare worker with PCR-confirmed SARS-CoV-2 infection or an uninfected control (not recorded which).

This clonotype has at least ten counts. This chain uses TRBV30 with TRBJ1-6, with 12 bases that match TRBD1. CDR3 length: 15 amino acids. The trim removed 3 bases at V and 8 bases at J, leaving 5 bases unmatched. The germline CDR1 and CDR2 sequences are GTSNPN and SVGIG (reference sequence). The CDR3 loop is CAWSRDRGLDSPLHF. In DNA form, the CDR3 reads TGTGCCTGGAGCCGGGACAGGGGGCTTGATTCACCCCTCCACTTT.

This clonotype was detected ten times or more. Here the CDR3 reads CASSGSQGRNNEQFF. CDR3 bases: TGCGCCAGCTCAGGGAGTCAAGGACGCAACAATGAGCAGTTCTTC. This rearrangement joins TRBV5-1 to TRBJ2-1; either TRBD1 or TRBD2 may supply D (5 bases each). Germline CDR1 SGHRS, CDR2 YFSETQ. V shed 7 bases and J shed 5 bases, with 19 bases lying between them. This CDR3 is built from 15 residues.

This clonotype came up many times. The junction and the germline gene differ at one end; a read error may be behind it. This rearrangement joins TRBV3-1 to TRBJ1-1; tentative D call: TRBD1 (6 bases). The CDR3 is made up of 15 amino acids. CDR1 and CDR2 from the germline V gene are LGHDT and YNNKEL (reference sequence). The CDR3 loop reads CASSQVGGAGTEVFF. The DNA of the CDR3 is TGTGCCAGCAGCCAAGTCGGGGGGGCAGGCACTGAAGTTTTCTTT.

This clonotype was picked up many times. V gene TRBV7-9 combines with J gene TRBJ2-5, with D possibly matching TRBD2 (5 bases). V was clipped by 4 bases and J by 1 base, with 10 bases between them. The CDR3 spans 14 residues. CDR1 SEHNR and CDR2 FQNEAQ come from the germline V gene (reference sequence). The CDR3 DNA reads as TGTGCCAGCAGCTCCCGGGATTTCCAAGAGACCCAGTACTTC. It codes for CASSSRDFQETQYF.

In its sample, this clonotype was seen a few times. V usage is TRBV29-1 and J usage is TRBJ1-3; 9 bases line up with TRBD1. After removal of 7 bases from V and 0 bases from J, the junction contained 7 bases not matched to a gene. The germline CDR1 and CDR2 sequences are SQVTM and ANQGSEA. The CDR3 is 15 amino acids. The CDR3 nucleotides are TGCAGCGCCTCGACAGGGGGTTTCTCTGGAAACACCATATATTTT. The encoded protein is CSASTGGFSGNTIYF.

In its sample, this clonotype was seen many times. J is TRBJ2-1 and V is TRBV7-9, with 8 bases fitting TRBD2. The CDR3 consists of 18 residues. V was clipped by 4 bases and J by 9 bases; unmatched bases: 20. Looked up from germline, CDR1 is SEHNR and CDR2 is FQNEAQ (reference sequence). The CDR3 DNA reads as TGTGCCAGCAGCTCTTTCCCCAGAGGAGCGGGAGTATTGGGTGAGCAGTTCTTC. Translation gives CASSSFPRGAGVLGEQFF.

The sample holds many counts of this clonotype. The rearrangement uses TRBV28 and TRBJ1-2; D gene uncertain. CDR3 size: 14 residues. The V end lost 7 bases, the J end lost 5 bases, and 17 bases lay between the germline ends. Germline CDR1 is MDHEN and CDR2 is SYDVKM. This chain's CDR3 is CASTVGYTQYGYTF. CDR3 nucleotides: TGTGCCAGCACGGTGGGGTACACCCAATATGGCTACACCTTC.

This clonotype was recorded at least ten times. In DNA, the CDR3 is TGTGCCAGCAGTCCACAGGACGGAAGCACAGATACGCAGTATTTT. Its protein is CASSPQDGSTDTQYF. V gene TRBV6-5 combines with J gene TRBJ2-3, with D maybe TRBD1 (5 bases). CDR3 length: 15 amino acids. The germline gives CDR1 MNHEY, CDR2 SVGAGI. Trimming took 5 bases from V and 0 from J, leaving 12 bases between them.

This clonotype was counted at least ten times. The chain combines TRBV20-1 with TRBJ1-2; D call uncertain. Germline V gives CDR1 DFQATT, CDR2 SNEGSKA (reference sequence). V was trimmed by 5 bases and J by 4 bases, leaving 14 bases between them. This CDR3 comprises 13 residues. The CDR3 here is CSAGVGRPYGYTF. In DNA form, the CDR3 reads TGCAGTGCTGGGGTGGGTAGGCCCTATGGCTACACCTTC.

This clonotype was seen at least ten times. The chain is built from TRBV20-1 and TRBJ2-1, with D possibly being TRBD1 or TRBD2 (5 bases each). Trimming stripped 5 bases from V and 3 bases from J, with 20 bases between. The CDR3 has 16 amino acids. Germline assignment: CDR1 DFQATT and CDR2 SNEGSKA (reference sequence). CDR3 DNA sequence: TGCAGTGCTTCCGCCGGGACCGGACGTGACTACAATGAGCAGTTCTTC. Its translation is CSASAGTGRDYNEQFF.

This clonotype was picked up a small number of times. In nucleotides, the CDR3 is TGTGCCAGCAGTAAGGGACAGGTGGCCGGGGGTGGCAATGAGCAGTTCTTC. Protein: CASSKGQVAGGGNEQFF. This chain connects TRBV12-3 or TRBV12-4 to TRBJ2-1, with 8 bases that match TRBD1. The CDR3 is made up of 17 amino acids. V dropped 5 bases and J dropped 6; count of bases not matched to a gene: 15.

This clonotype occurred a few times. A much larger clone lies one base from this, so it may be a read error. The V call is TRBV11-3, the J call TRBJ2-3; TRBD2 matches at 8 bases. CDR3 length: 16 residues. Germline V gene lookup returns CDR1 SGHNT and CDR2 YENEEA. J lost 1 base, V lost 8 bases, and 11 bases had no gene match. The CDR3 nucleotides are TGTGCCAGCGGCGAAGGGGGGACTAGACGCACAGATACGCAGTATTTT. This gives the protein CASGEGGTRRTDTQYF.

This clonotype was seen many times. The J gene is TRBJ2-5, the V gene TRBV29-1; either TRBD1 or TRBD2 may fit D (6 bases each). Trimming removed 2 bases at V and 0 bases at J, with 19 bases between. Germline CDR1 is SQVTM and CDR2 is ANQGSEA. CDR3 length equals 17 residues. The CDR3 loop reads CSVERGSEGLYQETQYF. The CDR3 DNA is TGCAGCGTTGAAAGGGGGTCGGAGGGCTTGTACCAAGAGACCCAGTACTTC.

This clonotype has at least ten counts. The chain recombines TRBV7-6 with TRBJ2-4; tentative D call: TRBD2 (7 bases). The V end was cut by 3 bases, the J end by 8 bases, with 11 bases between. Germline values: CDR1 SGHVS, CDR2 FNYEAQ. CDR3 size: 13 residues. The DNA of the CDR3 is TGTGCCAGCAGCTTCAAGGGGGGGGACATTCAGTACTTC. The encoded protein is CASSFKGGDIQYF. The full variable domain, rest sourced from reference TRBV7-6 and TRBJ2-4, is GAGVSQSPRYKVTKRGQDVALRCDPISGHVSLYWYRQALGQGPEFLTYFNYEAQQDKSGLPNDRFSAERPEGSISTLTIQRTEQRDSAMYRCASSFKGGDIQYFGAGTRLSVL.

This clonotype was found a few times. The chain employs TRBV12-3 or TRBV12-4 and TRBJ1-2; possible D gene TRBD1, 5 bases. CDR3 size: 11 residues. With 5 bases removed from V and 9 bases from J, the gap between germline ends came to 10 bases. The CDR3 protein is CASSDRRSYTF. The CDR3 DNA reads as TGTGCCAGCAGTGACAGACGAAGCTACACCTTC.

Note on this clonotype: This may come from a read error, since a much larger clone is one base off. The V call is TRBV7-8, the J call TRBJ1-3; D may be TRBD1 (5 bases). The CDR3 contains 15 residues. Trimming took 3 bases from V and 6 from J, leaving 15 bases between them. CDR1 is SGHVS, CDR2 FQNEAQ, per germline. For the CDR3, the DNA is TGTGCCAGCAGCTTTGGGACCGGCTTTGAAAACACCATATATTTT. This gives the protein CASSFGTGFENTIYF. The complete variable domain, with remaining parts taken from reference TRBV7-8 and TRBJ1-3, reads GAGVSQSPRYKVAKRGQDVALRCDPISGHVSLFWYQQALGQGPEFLTYFQNEAQLDKSGLPSDRFFAERPEGSVSTLKIQRTQQEDSAVYLCASSFGTGFENTIYFGEGSWLTVV.

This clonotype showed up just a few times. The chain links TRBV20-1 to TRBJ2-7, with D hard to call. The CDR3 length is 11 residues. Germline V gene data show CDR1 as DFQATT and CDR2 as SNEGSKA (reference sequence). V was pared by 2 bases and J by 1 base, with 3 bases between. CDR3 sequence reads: CSARLSYEQYF. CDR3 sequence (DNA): TGCAGTGCTAGATTATCCTACGAGCAGTACTTC.

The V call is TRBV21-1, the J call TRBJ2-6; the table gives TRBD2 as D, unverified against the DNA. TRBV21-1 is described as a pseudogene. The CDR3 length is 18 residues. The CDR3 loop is CASSKDKGRGIGANVLTF. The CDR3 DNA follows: TGTGCCAGCAGCAAAGATAAGGGCCGCGGTATAGGGGCCAACGTCCTGACTTTC.

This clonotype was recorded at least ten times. The DNA for the CDR3 is TGCGCCAGCAGCTTGGCCACAGGGGCGCGGGCTGAAGCTTTCTTT. The encoded protein is CASSLATGARAEAFF. V gene TRBV5-1 combines with J gene TRBJ1-1, with TRBD1 matching over 7 bases. CDR3 length: 15 amino acids. CDR1 is SGHRS, CDR2 YFSETQ, per germline. J was trimmed by 6 bases and V by 0 bases; bases with no gene match: 8. Using reference TRBV5-1 and TRBJ1-1 for the parts outside the CDR3, the full variable domain is KAGVTQTPRYLIKTRGQQVTLSCSPISGHRSVSWYQQTPGQGLQFLFEYFSETQRNKGNFPGRFSGRQFSNSRSEMNVSTLELGDSALYLCASSLATGARAEAFFGQGTRLTVV.

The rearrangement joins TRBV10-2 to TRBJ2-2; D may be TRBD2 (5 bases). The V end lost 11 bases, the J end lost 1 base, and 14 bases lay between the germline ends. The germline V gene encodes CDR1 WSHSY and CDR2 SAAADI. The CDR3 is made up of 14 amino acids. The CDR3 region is CAAASGLNTGELFF. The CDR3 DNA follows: TGCGCCGCCGCCTCTGGACTGAACACCGGGGAGCTGTTTTTT.

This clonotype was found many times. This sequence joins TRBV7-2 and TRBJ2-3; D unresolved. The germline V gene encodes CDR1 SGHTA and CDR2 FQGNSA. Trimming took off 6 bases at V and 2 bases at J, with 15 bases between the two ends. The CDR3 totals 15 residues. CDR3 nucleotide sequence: TGTGCCAGCAGGGAAAGGGATCCCTACACAGATACGCAGTATTTT. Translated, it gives CASRERDPYTDTQYF.